The following is a TCR beta chain sequence with its context. This clone was counted between two and nine times. Its target antigen remains unknown. Per-base qualities were not stored, and no clone one base away is much larger. The sample comes from a study of T cell changes during pregnancy in multiple sclerosis (dated by TCRdb to between 2018 and 2020). General notes on the study: The study looked at changes in the T cell repertoire across pregnancy in women with multiple sclerosis.

V is cut by 0 bases and J by 8 bases, and the space between the germline ends is 19 bases. The CDR3 contains 16 residues, cysteine and phenylalanine counted. Just CDR3 DNA is preserved here, 48 bases in frame from base 1. CDR1 and CDR2 (LNHNV, YYDKDF) derive from the germline V gene (reference sequence). The library came from the immunoSEQ multiplex PCR assay. TCRdb retrieved this table from immuneACCESS and kept in-frame rearrangements only. Not all clones are present; in checked studies, unresolved V genes account for under half, and no reason is known for the remainder. The sample profile shows about 120,000 clones; 90% to 95% of them were found once. The top ten clones comprise approximately 6.2% of the sample.

Sequencing was performed on peripheral blood, taken before pregnancy. The rearranged chain carries TRBV15 and TRBJ1-2; the D gene is unclear. The clonotype comes from a female donor with multiple sclerosis, enrolled in a pregnancy study. DNA sequence: TGTGCCACCAGCAGAGATGTCGGAGGGAGTGGAGGCGGCTACACCTTC. Its amino acids are CATSRDVGGSGGGYTF.